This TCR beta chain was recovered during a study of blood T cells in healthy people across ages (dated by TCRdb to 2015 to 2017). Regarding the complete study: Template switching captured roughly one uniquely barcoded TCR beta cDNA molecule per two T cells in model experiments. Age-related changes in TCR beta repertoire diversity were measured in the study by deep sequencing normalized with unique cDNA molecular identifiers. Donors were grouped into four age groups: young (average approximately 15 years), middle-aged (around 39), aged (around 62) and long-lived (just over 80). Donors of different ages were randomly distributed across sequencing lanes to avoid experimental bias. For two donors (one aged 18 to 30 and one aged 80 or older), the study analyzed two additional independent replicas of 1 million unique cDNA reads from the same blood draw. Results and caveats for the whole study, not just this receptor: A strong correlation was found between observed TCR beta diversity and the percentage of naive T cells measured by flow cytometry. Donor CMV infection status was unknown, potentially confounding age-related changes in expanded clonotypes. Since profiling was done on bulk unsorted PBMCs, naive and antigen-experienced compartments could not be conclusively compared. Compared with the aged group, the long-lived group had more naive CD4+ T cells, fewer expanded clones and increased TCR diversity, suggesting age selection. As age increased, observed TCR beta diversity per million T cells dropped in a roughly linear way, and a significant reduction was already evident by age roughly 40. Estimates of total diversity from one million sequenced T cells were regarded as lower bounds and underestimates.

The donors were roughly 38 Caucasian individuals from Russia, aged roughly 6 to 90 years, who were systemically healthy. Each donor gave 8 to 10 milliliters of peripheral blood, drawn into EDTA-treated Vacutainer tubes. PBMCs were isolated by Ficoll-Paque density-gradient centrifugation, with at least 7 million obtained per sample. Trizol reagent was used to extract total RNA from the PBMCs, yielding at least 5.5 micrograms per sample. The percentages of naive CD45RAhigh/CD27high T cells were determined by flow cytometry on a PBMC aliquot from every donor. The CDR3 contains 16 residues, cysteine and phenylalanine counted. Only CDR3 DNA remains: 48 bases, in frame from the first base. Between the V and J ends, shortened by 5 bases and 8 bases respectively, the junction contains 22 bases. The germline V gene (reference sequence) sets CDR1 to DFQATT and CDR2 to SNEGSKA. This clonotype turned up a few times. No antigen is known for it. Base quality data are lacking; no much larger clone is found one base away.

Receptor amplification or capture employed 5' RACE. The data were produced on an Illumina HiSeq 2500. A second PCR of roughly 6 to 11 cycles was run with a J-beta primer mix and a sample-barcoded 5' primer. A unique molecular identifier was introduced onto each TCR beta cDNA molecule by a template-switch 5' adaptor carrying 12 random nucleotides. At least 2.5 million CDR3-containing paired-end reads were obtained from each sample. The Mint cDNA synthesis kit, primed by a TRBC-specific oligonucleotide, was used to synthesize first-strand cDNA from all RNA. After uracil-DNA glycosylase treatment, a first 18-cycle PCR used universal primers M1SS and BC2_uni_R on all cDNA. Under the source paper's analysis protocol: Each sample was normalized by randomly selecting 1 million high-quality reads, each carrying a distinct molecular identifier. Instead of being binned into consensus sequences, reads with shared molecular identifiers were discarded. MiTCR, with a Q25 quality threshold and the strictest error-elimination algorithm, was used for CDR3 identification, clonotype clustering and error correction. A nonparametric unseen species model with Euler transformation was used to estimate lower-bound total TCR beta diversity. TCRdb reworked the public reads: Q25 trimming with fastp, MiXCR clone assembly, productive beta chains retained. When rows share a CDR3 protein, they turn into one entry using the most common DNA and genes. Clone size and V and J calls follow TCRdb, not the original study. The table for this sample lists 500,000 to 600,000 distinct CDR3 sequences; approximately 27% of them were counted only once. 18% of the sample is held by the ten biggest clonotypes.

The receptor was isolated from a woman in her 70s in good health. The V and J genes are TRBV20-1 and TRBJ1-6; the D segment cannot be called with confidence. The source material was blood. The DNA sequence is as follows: TGCAGTGCTCGGAGAAGAGGCGGTCATCCGGATTCACCCCTCCACTTT. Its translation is CSARRRGGHPDSPLHF.